These 17 T cell receptor beta chains originate from one sample sequenced in a study of patients and donors after allogeneic stem cell transplantation. MiXCR was run by TCRdb on the RT-PCR reads, yielding one entry per CDR3 protein. There are hundreds of thousands of distinct CDR3 sequences in the sample; over 12% occur only once, and roughly 11% lies in the top ten. Sequenced sample: blood, either unsorted or a sorted T cell fraction (not recorded which). The origin of the receptors is a human donor who was either an allogeneic HSCT recipient or a stem cell or donor lymphocyte infusion donor (not recorded which). It is not recorded whose cells these are; they may come from a transplant donor.

This clonotype was seen a few times. This chain joins TRBV27 and TRBJ2-1; 9 nucleotides align to TRBD1. V was clipped by 7 bases and J by 5 bases; unmatched bases: 9. This CDR3 spans 15 amino acids. Germline V gene sequence: CDR1 MNHEY, CDR2 SMNVEV (reference sequence). For the CDR3, the DNA is TGTGCCAGCATTGGGGGGACAGGGCTACACAATGAGCAGTTCTTC. Translated: CASIGGTGLHNEQFF.

V is TRBV14 and J is TRBJ2-1; 9 nucleotides align to TRBD1. This CDR3 has 14 amino acids. Per germline, CDR1 SGHDN and CDR2 FVKESK. After removal of 7 bases from V and 5 bases from J, the junction contained 6 bases not matched to a gene. The CDR3 sequence is CASKQGASDNEQFF. The CDR3 coding sequence is TGTGCCAGCAAACAGGGGGCATCAGACAATGAGCAGTTCTTC.

This clonotype has just a few counts. V usage is TRBV12-3 or TRBV12-4 and J usage is TRBJ1-3; 7 bases map to TRBD1. The CDR3 sequence is 15 residues long. The junction had 11 bases not matched to a gene; V was cut back by 7 bases and J by 5 bases. CDR3 DNA sequence: TGTGCCAGCAACTCTATACAGGGGTTGAGAAACACCATATATTTT. Translated: CASNSIQGLRNTIYF.

This clonotype occurred a few times. DNA for the CDR3: TGTGCCTGGAGAAGGCGGGCCATGAACACTGAAGCTTTCTTT. Protein sequence: CAWRRRAMNTEAFF. This sequence joins TRBV30 and TRBJ1-1, with D uncertain. The CDR3 loop spans 14 amino acids. V lost 3 bases and J lost 0, with 11 bases in between. Germline assignment: CDR1 GTSNPN and CDR2 SVGIG (reference sequence).

This clonotype was counted at least ten times. The rearrangement uses TRBV5-1 and TRBJ2-7, with TRBD2 matching over 7 bases. CDR3 length equals 15 residues. Trimming took 0 bases from V and 7 from J; bases not matched to a gene: 10. CDR1 and CDR2 (germline): SGHRS, YFSETQ. In DNA form, the CDR3 reads TGCGCCAGCAGCTTGGAACCGGGAGGAGTGAGGGAGCAGTACTTC. Translating it yields CASSLEPGGVREQYF.

V and J are TRBV15 and TRBJ1-5; the match to TRBD1 covers 10 bases. The CDR3 has 18 residues. Germline lookup yields CDR1 LNHNV and CDR2 YYDKDF (reference sequence). V lost 5 bases, J lost 0 bases, and 10 bases stayed unmatched. The CDR3 region has the DNA TGTGCCACCAGCGCCCTTGACAGGGGGCTTAATAGCAATCAGCCCCAGCATTTT. Its protein product is CATSALDRGLNSNQPQHF.

This clonotype was counted a few times. The rearrangement links TRBV24-1 to TRBJ1-2; D gene ambiguous. Germline CDR1 reads KGHDR; CDR2 reads SFDVKD. V was shortened by 5 bases and J by 1 base, with 10 bases between the two germline ends. The CDR3 spans 14 residues. The CDR3 nucleotides are TGTGCCACCAGTGCCGGCAAAAATAACTATGGCTACACCTTC. Protein sequence: CATSAGKNNYGYTF.

In nucleotides, the CDR3 is TGCAGTGCTATAGGACAGCGAGATCTTGAGAATCAGCCCCAGCATTTT. This gives the protein CSAIGQRDLENQPQHF. V is TRBV20-1 and J is TRBJ1-5; TRBD1 is a possible D gene (6 bases). CDR3 length: 16 amino acids. The germline V gene encodes CDR1 DFQATT and CDR2 SNEGSKA (reference sequence). The V end lost 4 bases, the J end lost 4 bases, and 20 bases lay between the germline ends.

This chain uses TRBV20-1 with TRBJ2-5; tentatively, D is TRBD2 (5 bases). With 6 bases removed from V and 5 bases from J, the gap between germline ends came to 16 bases. The CDR3 has 13 residues. The germline V gene has CDR1 DFQATT and CDR2 SNEGSKA (reference sequence). The CDR3 nucleotides are TGCAGTGCCTACGCCACTCCGGGGGAGACCCAGTACTTC. It translates to CSAYATPGETQYF.

This clonotype was picked up a small number of times. The chain has TRBV15 and TRBJ2-3; possible D gene TRBD2, 6 bases. CDR1 is LNHNV, CDR2 YYDKDF, per germline (reference sequence). V was trimmed by 9 bases and J by 7 bases, leaving 11 bases between them. The CDR3 covers 11 residues. The CDR3 DNA follows: TGTGCCACGGGTAGCGGTAATACGCAGTATTTT. It translates to CATGSGNTQYF.

This chain joins TRBV6-1 and TRBJ2-3, with a tentative D call TRBD1 (6 bases). The CDR3 runs to 13 residues. CDR1 and CDR2 from the germline V gene are MNHNS and SASEGT. V lost 4 bases and J 6 bases, leaving 11 bases between the germline ends. Here the CDR3 DNA reads TGTGCCAGCAGTGCATACAGGGTGGATACGCAGTATTTT. Its translation: CASSAYRVDTQYF.

The sample holds a few counts of this clonotype. This chain joins TRBV6-1 and TRBJ1-2, with 7 positions matching TRBD1. This CDR3 comprises 15 residues. Germline V gene sequence: CDR1 MNHNS, CDR2 SASEGT. V lost 5 bases to trimming and J lost 4 bases; unmatched junction nucleotides: 10. CDR3 protein: CASSLTGTDIYGYTF. As DNA, the CDR3 is TGTGCCAGCAGTCTGACCGGGACAGACATCTATGGCTACACCTTC.

Comments on this clonotype: This may be a read error, as it is one base from a much larger clone. The J gene is TRBJ1-2, the V gene TRBV7-2, with 8 bases fitting TRBD1. Germline V lookup: CDR1 SGHTA, CDR2 FQGNSA. There are 13 residues in the CDR3. The CDR3 region is CAGSLTGGYGYTF. DNA for the CDR3: TGTGCCGGCAGCTTAACAGGGGGCTATGGCTACACCTTC.

This clonotype was recorded a few times. The V and J genes are TRBV5-4 and TRBJ2-3; 8 bases map to TRBD2. There are 15 residues in the CDR3. Germline values: CDR1 SGHNT, CDR2 YYREEE (reference sequence). Germline trimming cut 1 base from V and 4 bases from J; bases unmatched to any gene: 5. CDR3 sequence: CASSLTGGAPDTQYF. CDR3 in DNA: TGTGCCAGCAGCTTGACGGGGGGGGCCCCAGATACGCAGTATTTT.

The gene calls are TRBV18 and TRBJ1-3; 9 bases match TRBD1. Losses at the gene ends were 1 base for V and 7 bases for J; bases not matched to a gene: 8. The CDR3 has 16 residues. The V gene's germline CDR1 is KGHSH and CDR2 LQKENI. CDR3 residues: CASSPREDRGRNTIYF. The CDR3 DNA follows: TGTGCCAGCTCACCACGAGAGGACAGGGGTCGGAACACCATATATTTT.

The chain employs TRBV2 and TRBJ1-1; perhaps TRBD1 as D (6 bases). The germline V gene has CDR1 SNHLY and CDR2 FYNNEI. This CDR3 spans 11 amino acids. Trimming removed 5 bases from V and 10 bases from J, with 11 bases in between. The CDR3 loop reads CASSLQGRAFF. In DNA form, the CDR3 reads TGTGCCAGCAGTCTACAGGGAAGAGCTTTCTTT.

The chain links TRBV6-1 to TRBJ1-2, with TRBD1 matching 9 bases. CDR1 is MNHNS and CDR2 is SASEGT in the germline V gene. The ends lost 2 bases at V and 4 bases at J; junction bases unmatched: 8. The CDR3 loop spans 16 amino acids. The CDR3 loop is CASSESPGQGSYGYTF. Written as DNA, the CDR3 is TGTGCCAGCAGTGAAAGTCCGGGACAGGGTAGCTATGGCTACACCTTC.